This is a list of T cell receptor beta chains from one sample in a study of response to subunit inactivated influenza vaccine. Via MiXCR, TCRdb re-called the RT-PCR reads, giving one row per CDR3 protein. The table records about 530,000 distinct CDR3 sequences, 10% to 15% of them present only once. The specimen comprised PBMCs from blood, sampled roughly 6 weeks after vaccination. The source of these receptors is a man between 45 and 60 years old who received an inactivated influenza vaccine. The CDR3 runs from the conserved cysteine through the conserved F or W. D genes are given only for firm matches. Clone size is stated in some rows and not others, as once, few, many or a class when expanded.

TRBV6-5,TRBD1,NA,TRBJ2-7,CASSSGQGSINEQYF,TGTGCCAGCAGTTCCGGACAGGGGAGTATAAACGAGCAGTACTTC
TRBV10-2,TRBD1,few,TRBJ1-3,CASGGQNGNTIYF,TGCGCCAGCGGGGGACAGAACGGAAACACCATATATTTT
TRBV24-1,NA,NA,TRBJ2-1,CATSETGTSDNNEQFF,TGTGCCACCAGTGAGACCGGGACAAGCGATAACAATGAGCAGTTCTTC
TRBV6-1,TRBD1,NA,TRBJ1-6,CASTPDRGFSSSPLHF,TGTGCCAGCACCCCAGACAGGGGGTTTTCCAGTTCACCCCTCCACTTT
TRBV6-5,NA,few,TRBJ2-2,CASSSQLGIAGELFF,TGTGCCAGCAGTTCACAGCTAGGGATCGCCGGGGAGCTGTTTTTT
TRBV18,NA,NA,TRBJ2-7,CASSPPGGSYEQYF,TGTGCCAGCTCACCACCCGGGGGTTCCTACGAGCAGTACTTC
TRBV20-1,NA,few,TRBJ1-6,CSARAQGGGPLHF,TGCAGTGCTAGAGCGCAGGGTGGAGGACCCCTCCACTTT
TRBV29-1,NA,many,TRBJ2-1,CSVEGGGTYNEQFF,TGCAGCGTTGAGGGGGGAGGAACCTACAATGAGCAGTTCTTC
TRBV5-1,TRBD1,few,TRBJ2-3,CASSLGGQANTDTQYF,TGCGCCAGCAGCTTGGGTGGACAGGCGAACACAGATACGCAGTATTTT
TRBV7-3,TRBD2,few,TRBJ2-1,CASSTTSDYNEQFF,TGTGCCAGCAGCACAACTAGCGATTACAATGAGCAGTTCTTC
TRBV5-6,TRBD1,many,TRBJ2-3,CASSLYGRGPDTQYF,TGTGCCAGCAGCTTGTACGGCAGGGGGCCGGATACGCAGTATTTT